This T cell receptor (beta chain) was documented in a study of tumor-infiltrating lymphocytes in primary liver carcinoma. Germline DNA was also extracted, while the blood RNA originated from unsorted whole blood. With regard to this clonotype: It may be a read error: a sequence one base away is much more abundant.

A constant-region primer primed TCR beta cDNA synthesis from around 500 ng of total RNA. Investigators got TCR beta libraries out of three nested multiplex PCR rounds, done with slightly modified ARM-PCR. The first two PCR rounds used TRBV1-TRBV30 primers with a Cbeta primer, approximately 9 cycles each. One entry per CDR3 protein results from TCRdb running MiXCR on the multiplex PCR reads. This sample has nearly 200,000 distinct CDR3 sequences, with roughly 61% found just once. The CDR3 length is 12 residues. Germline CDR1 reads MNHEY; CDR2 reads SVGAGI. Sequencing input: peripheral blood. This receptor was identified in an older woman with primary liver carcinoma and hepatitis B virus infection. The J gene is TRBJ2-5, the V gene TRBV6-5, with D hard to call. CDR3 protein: CASSRTKEIQYF. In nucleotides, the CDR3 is TGTGCCAGCAGTAGAACCAAGGAGATCCAGTACTTC.